In this sample, the clone carrying this T cell receptor beta chain turned up a few times. Antigen specificity is unknown. The data stem from a study of response to subunit inactivated influenza vaccine. Study-level points and caveats: After each seasonal influenza vaccination, few new T cells are recruited, the authors suggested.

A single record per CDR3 protein comes from TCRdb applying MiXCR to the RT-PCR reads. This table holds about 520,000 distinct CDR3 sequences, approximately 7.7% found once. V was trimmed by 6 bases and J by 3 bases, leaving 16 bases between them. The CDR3 runs to 14 residues. CDR1 is DFQATT and CDR2 is SNEGSKA in the germline V gene (reference sequence). This receptor was identified in a man between 50 and 69 years old who received an inactivated influenza vaccine. The material was PBMCs from blood, obtained less than 30 months after vaccination. The rearrangement uses TRBV20-1 and TRBJ2-3; tentatively, D is TRBD1 (6 bases). The CDR3 is CSAPGAPGTDTQYF. The CDR3 DNA reads as TGCAGTGCCCCAGGGGCCCCTGGGACAGATACGCAGTATTTT.